The 22 T cell receptor beta chains reported below all come from one sample, sequenced in a study of T cells in Graves' hyperthyroidism and ophthalmopathy. RNA transcripts provided the source from which TCR beta CDR3 regions were amplified. Using the HTBI primer set, a first-round RT-PCR was run on the TCR CDR3. MiXCR was run by TCRdb on the multiplex PCR reads, yielding one entry per CDR3 protein. Of a few hundred thousand distinct CDR3 sequences in the sample, about a sixth are singletons; the top ten hold less than 15%. Sequencing was done on a sample of blood. The source is a woman aged 18-30 years with Graves' hyperthyroidism.

This clonotype showed up many times. The chain joins TRBV5-1 to TRBJ1-2; TRBD1 matches at 7 bases. The CDR3 sequence is 13 residues long. V shed 4 bases and J 8 bases; nucleotides not matched to a gene: 8. The germline V gene has CDR1 SGHRS and CDR2 YFSETQ. The CDR3 DNA sequence: TGCGCCAGCAGCCCGGGGGGACAGCAAGGCTACACCTTC. It encodes CASSPGGQQGYTF.

This clonotype was found many times. The chain couples TRBV12-3 or TRBV12-4 to TRBJ2-7; D is unclear. V gave up 0 bases and J gave up 6 bases, with 9 bases separating them. The CDR3 consists of 13 residues. CDR3 protein: CASSLAVVGEQYF. The CDR3, as DNA: TGTGCCAGCAGTTTAGCCGTTGTGGGCGAGCAGTACTTC.

The CDR3 loop reads CASSFLGRAYGYTF. DNA of the CDR3: TGTGCCAGCAGCTTTCTCGGCAGGGCTTATGGCTACACCTTC. The chain has TRBV7-9 and TRBJ1-2; TRBD1 might be the D (5 bases). CDR1 SEHNR and CDR2 FQNEAQ come from the germline V gene (reference sequence). V lost 3 bases and J 5 bases, leaving 13 bases between the germline ends. This CDR3 region has 14 residues. Variable domain in full (rest from reference TRBV7-9 and TRBJ1-2): DTGVSQNPRHKITKRGQNVTFRCDPISEHNRLYWYRQTLGQGPEFLTYFQNEAQLEKSRLLSDRFSAERPKGSFSTLEIQRTEQGDSAMYLCASSFLGRAYGYTFGSGTRLTVV.

This clonotype has more than one count but fewer than ten. The genes are TRBV6-5 and TRBJ2-1; 10 bases fit TRBD1. This CDR3 comprises 16 residues. CDR1 and CDR2 (germline): MNHEY, SVGAGI. Unmatched junction bases numbered 5, after V lost 2 bases and J lost 4 bases. Written as DNA, the CDR3 is TGTGCCAGCAGTTACGAGGGGACAGGGGATTACAATGAGCAGTTCTTC. It codes for CASSYEGTGDYNEQFF.

This chain uses TRBV10-3 with TRBJ2-7, with a weak D call TRBD1 (5 bases). CDR3 length equals 15 residues. The V end lost 0 bases, the J end lost 0 bases, and 9 bases lay between the germline ends. The germline V gene encodes CDR1 ENHRY and CDR2 SYGVKD. The CDR3, as DNA: TGTGCCATCAGTGAGTCCGACAGCGTCTCCTACGAGCAGTACTTC. Amino acid sequence: CAISESDSVSYEQYF.

This clonotype has at least ten counts. The chain has TRBV20-1 and TRBJ2-7; 7 bases align to TRBD1. Losses at the gene ends were 6 bases for V and 3 bases for J; bases not matched to a gene: 8. CDR1 and CDR2 (germline): DFQATT, SNEGSKA (reference sequence). The CDR3 has 13 residues. The DNA of the CDR3 is TGCAGTGCCCAGACAGGGTGGAACTACGAGCAGTACTTC. Amino acid sequence: CSAQTGWNYEQYF.

Here the CDR3 DNA reads TGTGCCAGCAGTTACCGGGGACTAGGATCAAGCGAGCAGTACTTC. It is translated as CASSYRGLGSSEQYF. The chain employs TRBV6-5 and TRBJ2-7, with 8 bases fitting TRBD2. Losses at the gene ends were 2 bases for V and 6 bases for J; bases not matched to a gene: 9. CDR1 and CDR2 (germline): MNHEY, SVGAGI. This CDR3 is built from 15 residues.

This clonotype was counted ten times or more. J is TRBJ2-7 and V is TRBV20-1, with D maybe TRBD1 (5 bases). Germline CDR1 DFQATT, CDR2 SNEGSKA (reference sequence). This CDR3 contains 13 residues. V was cut by 3 bases and J by 3 bases, with 12 bases left in between. The CDR3 protein is CSARDGHSYEQYF. CDR3 in DNA: TGCAGTGCTAGGGACGGACACAGCTACGAGCAGTACTTC.

This clonotype was seen ten or more times. The chain couples TRBV5-8 to TRBJ1-2; D remains unclear. Trimming removed 0 bases at V and 8 bases at J, with 8 bases between. CDR1 is SGHTS, CDR2 YDEGEE, per germline. This CDR3 has 12 residues. This CDR3 is CASSLDLVGYTF. In DNA form, the CDR3 reads TGTGCCAGCAGCTTGGATTTGGTAGGCTACACCTTC.

This clonotype appeared many times. This rearrangement joins TRBV27 to TRBJ1-6; D not certain. Between the trimmed V and J ends, which lost 6 bases and 7 bases, there was a span of 19 bases. The CDR3 loop spans 16 amino acids. Germline-derived CDR1 and CDR2 are MNHEY and SMNVEV (reference sequence). CDR3 loop: CASRSPIYRKNSPLHF. DNA for the CDR3: TGTGCCAGCAGGTCCCCTATCTATCGAAAGAATTCACCCCTCCACTTT.

The chain has TRBV6-5 and TRBJ1-2, with 8 bases matching TRBD1. The J segment lost 6 bases and the V segment lost 2 bases, leaving 5 bases of the junction unmatched. The CDR3 is 14 residues long. Per germline, CDR1 MNHEY and CDR2 SVGAGI. Written as DNA, the CDR3 is TGTGCCAGCAGTTACACGGGACAGGCGGATGGCTACACCTTC. This translates into CASSYTGQADGYTF.

The genes are TRBV7-6 and TRBJ2-2, with 10 positions matching TRBD1. V shed 5 bases and J 7 bases; nucleotides not matched to a gene: 10. Germline CDR1 is SGHVS and CDR2 is FNYEAQ. The CDR3 totals 16 residues. The chain's CDR3 is CASSGRQGARVGELFF. DNA for the CDR3: TGTGCCAGCAGCGGCAGACAGGGGGCGCGGGTCGGGGAGCTGTTTTTT. Full variable domain (missing parts from reference TRBV7-6 and TRBJ2-2): GAGVSQSPRYKVTKRGQDVALRCDPISGHVSLYWYRQALGQGPEFLTYFNYEAQQDKSGLPNDRFSAERPEGSISTLTIQRTEQRDSAMYRCASSGRQGARVGELFFGEGSRLTVL.

The chain joins TRBV7-9 to TRBJ2-7; D is undetermined. CDR1 SEHNR and CDR2 FQNEAQ come from the germline V gene (reference sequence). Trimming pared 1 base from V and 7 bases from J, leaving 8 bases between. The CDR3 contains 12 residues. CDR3 sequence: CASSLDPQEQYF. The CDR3 coding sequence is TGTGCCAGCAGCTTAGACCCCCAAGAGCAGTACTTC.

In this sample, this clonotype turned up many times. V is TRBV3-1 and J is TRBJ1-2; 8 bases match TRBD1. The CDR3 extends over 14 amino acids. The V and J ends lost 0 bases and 8 bases, in that order; junction bases with no gene match: 5. Germline values: CDR1 LGHDT, CDR2 YNNKEL (reference sequence). The CDR3 sequence is CASSQDRGTGGYTF. DNA for the CDR3: TGTGCCAGCAGCCAAGACAGGGGGACAGGCGGCTACACCTTC.

The rearrangement links TRBV7-9 to TRBJ1-1; D not resolved. This CDR3 is 14 amino acids long. The V and J ends lost 5 bases and 7 bases respectively, with 17 bases between them. In germline, CDR1 is SEHNR, CDR2 FQNEAQ (reference sequence). The CDR3 DNA follows: TGTGCCAGCAGCCGTAATGACGGAGTCTATGAAGCTTTCTTT. Its translation is CASSRNDGVYEAFF. Looking up the rest from reference TRBV7-9 and TRBJ1-1 gives the full variable domain: DTGVSQNPRHKITKRGQNVTFRCDPISEHNRLYWYRQTLGQGPEFLTYFQNEAQLEKSRLLSDRFSAERPKGSFSTLEIQRTEQGDSAMYLCASSRNDGVYEAFFGQGTRLTVV.

This clonotype was seen only a few times. V usage is TRBV6-5 and J usage is TRBJ2-1, with D maybe TRBD2 (6 bases). V lost 0 bases and J lost 8, with 17 bases in between. Per the germline V gene, CDR1 is MNHEY and CDR2 is SVGAGI. This CDR3 has 16 residues. In DNA, the CDR3 is TGTGCCAGCAGTTACTCGCCCACGGGAGACCCACATGAGCAGTTCTTC. It translates to CASSYSPTGDPHEQFF.

The V and J genes are TRBV20-1 and TRBJ2-2; 8 bases align to TRBD1. Trimming at V came to 0 bases and at J to 3 bases, leaving 12 bases not matched to a gene. This CDR3 has 18 amino acids. Germline CDR1 reads DFQATT; CDR2 reads SNEGSKA (reference sequence). For the CDR3, the DNA is TGCAGTGCTAGAGATGCAAACCAACAGGGGGTTGACACCGGGGAGCTGTTTTTT. This gives the protein CSARDANQQGVDTGELFF.

Ten or more counts support this clonotype. V and J are TRBV6-1 and TRBJ1-1; D not resolved. Trimming shortened V by 0 bases and J by 2 bases, and 10 bases separated the two germline ends. The germline V gene encodes CDR1 MNHNS and CDR2 SASEGT. There are 15 residues in the CDR3. CDR3 in amino acids: CASSEARGRNTEAFF. Written as DNA, the CDR3 is TGTGCCAGCAGTGAAGCCAGAGGGAGAAACACTGAAGCTTTCTTT.

At least ten counts were recorded for this clonotype. V is TRBV20-1 and J is TRBJ2-7; TRBD1 aligns across 7 bases. Germline CDR1 reads DFQATT; CDR2 reads SNEGSKA (reference sequence). V lost 2 bases to trimming and J lost 2 bases; unmatched junction nucleotides: 9. The CDR3 covers 15 residues. CDR3 coding DNA: TGCAGTGCTAGACCCCCAGTGGGACAGACCTACGAGCAGTACTTC. Translating gives CSARPPVGQTYEQYF.

This clonotype was counted at least ten times. This chain links TRBV25-1 with TRBJ1-1; TRBD1 matches 9 bases. The CDR3 loop spans 17 amino acids. V dropped 3 bases and J dropped 1; count of bases not matched to a gene: 9. Germline V lookup: CDR1 MGHDK, CDR2 SYGVNS. The CDR3 reads CASSEKDRGKSNTEAFF. CDR3 nucleotides: TGTGCCAGCAGTGAGAAGGACAGGGGCAAATCGAACACTGAAGCTTTCTTT.

This chain uses TRBV9 with TRBJ2-7; D gene unclear. CDR1 is SGDLS and CDR2 is YYNGEE in the germline V gene. There are 13 residues in the CDR3. The V end was cut by 4 bases, the J end by 4 bases, with 12 bases between. The CDR3 DNA reads TGTGCCAGCAGCCAACAGAGGTGGTACGAGCAGTACTTC. As protein: CASSQQRWYEQYF.

V and J are TRBV4-1 and TRBJ1-2, with 8 bases fitting TRBD1. The CDR3 covers 16 residues. Germline trimming cut 4 bases from V and 0 bases from J; bases unmatched to any gene: 7. In germline, CDR1 is MGHRA, CDR2 YSYEKL. CDR3 amino acids: CASSRYGQGSNYGYTF. The CDR3 DNA is TGCGCCAGCAGCCGGTACGGACAGGGATCTAACTATGGCTACACCTTC.